The TCR beta chain described here comes from a study of T cell responses to AZD1222 COVID-19 vaccine (dated by TCRdb to the early 2020s). With regard to the full study: TCR sequencing was performed for 230 to 250 trial participants, of whom about 200 were given two doses of AZD1222 and around 26 were given two doses of MenACWY control vaccine. Trial participants were enrolled into age subgroups of 18-55, 56-69 and 70-plus years, which contained about 150, 27 and 61 TCR-sequenced participants, respectively.

The time point tag for this specimen amounts to: about 28 days (+/-7) after the second vaccine dose. Because spike-specific TCR depth and breadth did not differ between the two schedules, AZD1222 recipients who got a second dose at roughly 4 weeks were pooled with those who got a second dose at roughly 12 weeks. The vaccinee samples were drawn from two UK trials, COV001 and COV002, one of which was a single-blind randomized controlled phase 2/3 trial testing AZD1222 (ChAdOx1 nCoV-19) in healthy adults. For TCRbeta chain sequencing, PBMC samples from trial participants were taken at day 0 and at day 28 after the second dose. Study-wide conclusions, independent of this receptor: Vaccine-associated CD4 TCRs spanned the whole spike protein, with dominant responses in regions 160-218 and 743-854. Participants were mostly white British, with more females than males. The authors suggested clonal diversity may have been underestimated. Because no day 14 peak-response samples were available, the repertoires could be characterized only after the peak T cell response. A significant rise in spike-specific TCR breadth and depth was observed after two AZD1222 doses relative to day 0 and relative to MenACWY recipients. Only six AZD1222 recipients were SARS-CoV-2 seropositive at baseline, limiting conclusions about previously exposed vaccinees. Reportedly, close to half of the unique spike-specific TCRs recognized epitopes lying outside the regions that are mutated in the B.1.351 and B.1.1.7 variants. The 56-69-year group was small, and its depth increase did not reach significance, likely because of low power.

The CDR3 regions of human TCRbeta chains were analyzed by immunosequencing. On the study's bioinformatics: TCRs in the repertoires were matched against a reference library of SARS-CoV-2-specific TCRs that had been generated with the MIRA antigen-specificity platform. Breadth was defined as the fraction of unique TCRs that were SARS-CoV-2-associated. Depth was defined as the fraction of total T cells that were SARS-CoV-2-associated. Using the MIRA data, each spike-specific TCR was mapped to the spike region that the TCR reacts to and placed in a CD4 or CD8 class. Log10-transformed breadth and depth values were compared by one-way ANOVA with Sidak's multiple comparisons tests. TCRdb took over this immuneACCESS table, retaining in-frame rearrangements with V and J assigned. Such tables are incomplete; in checked studies, under half of the missing clones stem from an unresolved V gene, and the remainder is unexplained. V and J calls and clone size are copied from that table; D and trimming were computed from the DNA. The sample table holds 100,000 to 150,000 clones, of which roughly 92% were seen once. The ten largest make up 0.85% to 1.3% of the sample.

From the cysteine up to the phenylalanine, the CDR3 has a length of 12 residues. Here the CDR3 DNA is all that survives: 36 bases in frame from base 1. CDR1 and CDR2 were assigned from the germline V gene as SQVTM and ANQGSEA. The V end gives up 6 bases and the J end 4 bases, leaving 0 bases in the junction not matched to a gene. Points on this clone: This clone's antigen is unknown. There are no base qualities to consult, and no much larger clone falls within one base.

In this chain, TRBV29-1 is recombined with TRBJ2-1, and TRBD1 matches 10 of the central bases. This TCR derives from an adult who received the AZD1222 COVID-19 vaccine. The material was peripheral blood, obtained 28 days after the second AZD1222 dose. This receptor carries the CDR3 CSVGQGYNEQFF. The bases read TGCAGCGTGGGACAGGGGTACAATGAGCAGTTCTTC.